These 2 T cell receptor beta chains were all obtained from the same sample, sequenced in a study of T cells in Graves' hyperthyroidism and ophthalmopathy. RNA transcripts provided the source from which TCR beta CDR3 regions were amplified. Researchers ran a first-round RT-PCR on the TCR CDR3 using the HTBI primer set. TCRdb redid the calling of the multiplex PCR reads with MiXCR, one entry per CDR3 protein. The data contain 400,000 to 550,000 distinct CDR3 sequences, roughly 14% of them singletons. The sample comprised blood. The receptors stem from a woman aged 18 to 35 with Graves' hyperthyroidism.

The V call is TRBV19, the J call TRBJ2-7, with 11 bases identical to TRBD2. The CDR3 sequence is 14 residues long. Unmatched junction bases numbered 6, after V lost 5 bases and J lost 6 bases. Per germline, CDR1 LNHDA and CDR2 SQIVND (reference sequence). The CDR3 bases are TGTGCCAGTAGTGCGATAGCGGGAGGGCCCGAGCAGTACTTC. Translating gives CASSAIAGGPEQYF.

Many counts were recorded for this clonotype. V gene TRBV6-1 combines with J gene TRBJ2-3; 8 bases agree with TRBD2. CDR3 length equals 14 residues. Trimming at V came to 3 bases and at J to 5 bases, leaving 4 bases not matched to a gene. Looked up from germline, CDR1 is MNHNS and CDR2 is SASEGT. This chain's CDR3 is CASSDSGRGDTQYF. For the CDR3, the DNA is TGTGCCAGCAGTGACAGCGGGAGAGGAGATACGCAGTATTTT.